The entry below describes one T cell receptor (beta chain). Antigen specificity is unknown. Treatment described: approximately nine-day PBMC culture with coronavirus spike peptide pools or control peptides (ViraFEST assay). Germline V gene sequence: CDR1 SGHDT, CDR2 YYEEEE. CDR3 length: 14 residues. The V and J ends lost 1 base and 4 bases, in that order; junction bases with no gene match: 2. This sample was taken from a study of vaccination and CD4 T cells after COVID-19. Sequencing of DNA taken from cultured CD4+ T cells relied on the Oncomine TCR Beta short-read assay. TCRdb reprocessed the PCR reads with MiXCR, giving one entry per CDR3 protein. The sample includes roughly 20,000 distinct CDR3 sequences, about half seen only once; the top ten take roughly 9%.

Sequences were obtained from CD4+ T cells from blood, cultured in vitro. V usage is TRBV5-6 and J usage is TRBJ1-2; 9 bases agree with TRBD1. This receptor was obtained from a human donor who had recovered from COVID-19. CDR3 in amino acids: CASSLSTGGYGYTF. The CDR3 DNA is TGTGCCAGCAGCTTGTCGACAGGGGGCTATGGCTACACCTTC.